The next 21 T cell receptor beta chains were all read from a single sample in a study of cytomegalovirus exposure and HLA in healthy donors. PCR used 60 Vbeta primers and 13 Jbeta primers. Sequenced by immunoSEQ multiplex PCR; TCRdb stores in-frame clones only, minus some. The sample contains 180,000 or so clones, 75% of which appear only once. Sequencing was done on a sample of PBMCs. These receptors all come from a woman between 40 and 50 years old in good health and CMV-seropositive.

Here the CDR3 reads CASERGPVFGPADEPKFNQPQHF. CDR3 bases: TGTGCCAGCGAAAGGGGCCCGGTTTTCGGACCTGCGGATGAACCAAAATTTAATCAGCCCCAGCATTTT. This chain connects TRBV2 to TRBJ1-5; possibly TRBD1 for D (5 bases). The CDR3 is 23 residues long. Trimming shortened V by 8 bases and J by 4 bases, and 42 bases separated the two germline ends. Looked up from germline, CDR1 is SNHLY and CDR2 is FYNNEI.

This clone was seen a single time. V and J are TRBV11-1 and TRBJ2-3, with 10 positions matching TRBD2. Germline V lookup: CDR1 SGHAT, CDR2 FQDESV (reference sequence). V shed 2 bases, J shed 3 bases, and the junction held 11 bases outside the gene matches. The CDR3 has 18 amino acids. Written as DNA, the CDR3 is TGTGCCAGCAGCTTAAATTGGCCACCGGGACTAGCGACAGATACGCAGTATTTT. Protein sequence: CASSLNWPPGLATDTQYF.

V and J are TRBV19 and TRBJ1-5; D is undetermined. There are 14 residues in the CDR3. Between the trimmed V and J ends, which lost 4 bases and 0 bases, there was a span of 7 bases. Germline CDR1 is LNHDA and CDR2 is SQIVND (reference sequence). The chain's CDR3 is CASSTSSSNQPQHF. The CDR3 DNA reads TGTGCCAGTAGTACCTCCAGTAGCAATCAGCCCCAGCATTTT. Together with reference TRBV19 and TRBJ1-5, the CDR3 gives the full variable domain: DGGITQSPKYLFRKEGQNVTLSCEQNLNHDAMYWYRQDPGQGLRLIYYSQIVNDFQKGDIAEGYSVSREKKESFPLTVTSAQKNPTAFYLCASSTSSSNQPQHFGDGTRLSIL.

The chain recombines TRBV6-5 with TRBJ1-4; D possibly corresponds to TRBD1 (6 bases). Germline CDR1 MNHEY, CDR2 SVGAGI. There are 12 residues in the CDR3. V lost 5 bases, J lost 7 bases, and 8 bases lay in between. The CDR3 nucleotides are TGTGCCAGCAGTCCCAGGGGTGAAAAACTGTTTTTT. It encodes CASSPRGEKLFF.

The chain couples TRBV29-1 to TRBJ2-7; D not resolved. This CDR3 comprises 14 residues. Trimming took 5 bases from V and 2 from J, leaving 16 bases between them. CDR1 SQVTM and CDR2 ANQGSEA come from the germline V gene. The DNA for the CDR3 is TGCAGCGTTCGGGTCGAGCTTTCAACCTACGAGCAGTACTTC. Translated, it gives CSVRVELSTYEQYF.

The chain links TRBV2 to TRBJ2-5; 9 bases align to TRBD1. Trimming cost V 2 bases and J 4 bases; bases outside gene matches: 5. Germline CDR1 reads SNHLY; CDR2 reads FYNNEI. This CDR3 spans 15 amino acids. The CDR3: CASSEPGQGLETQYF. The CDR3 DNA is TGTGCCAGCAGTGAACCGGGACAGGGATTAGAGACCCAGTACTTC.

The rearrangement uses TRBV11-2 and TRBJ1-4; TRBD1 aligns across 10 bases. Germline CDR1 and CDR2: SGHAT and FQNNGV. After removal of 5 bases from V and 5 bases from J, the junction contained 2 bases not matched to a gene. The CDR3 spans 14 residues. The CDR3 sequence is CASSRDRGNEKLFF. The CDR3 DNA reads TGTGCCAGCAGCCGGGACAGGGGCAATGAAAAACTGTTTTTT.

DNA of the CDR3: TGTGCCAGCAGCCAACCGGGACTCCCCCCAAGGGAGCAGTACTTC. It translates to CASSQPGLPPREQYF. This chain connects TRBV4-2 to TRBJ2-7, with TRBD2 as a possible D gene (6 bases). Between the trimmed V and J ends, which lost 2 bases and 7 bases, there was a span of 18 bases. CDR3 length equals 15 residues. CDR1 LGHNA and CDR2 YNFKEQ come from the germline V gene.

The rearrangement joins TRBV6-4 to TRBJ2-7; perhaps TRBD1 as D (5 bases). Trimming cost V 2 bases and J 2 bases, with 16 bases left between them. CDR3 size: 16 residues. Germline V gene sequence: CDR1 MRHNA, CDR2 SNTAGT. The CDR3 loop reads CASSDPRQSVPYEQYF. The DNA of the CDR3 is TGTGCCAGCAGTGACCCCCGACAGTCCGTTCCCTACGAGCAGTACTTC.

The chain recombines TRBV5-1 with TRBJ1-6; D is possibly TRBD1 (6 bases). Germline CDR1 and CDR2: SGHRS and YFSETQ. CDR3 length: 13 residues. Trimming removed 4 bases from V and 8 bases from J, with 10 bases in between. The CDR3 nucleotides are TGCGCCAGCAGCCCACAGGGAGATTCACCCCTCCACTTT. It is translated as CASSPQGDSPLHF.

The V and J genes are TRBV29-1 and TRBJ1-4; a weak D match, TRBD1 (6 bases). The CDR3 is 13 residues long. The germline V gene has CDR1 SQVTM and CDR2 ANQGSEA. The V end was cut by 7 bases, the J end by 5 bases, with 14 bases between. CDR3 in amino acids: CSARTAGNEKLFF. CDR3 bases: TGCAGCGCTCGGACAGCGGGGAATGAAAAACTGTTTTTT.

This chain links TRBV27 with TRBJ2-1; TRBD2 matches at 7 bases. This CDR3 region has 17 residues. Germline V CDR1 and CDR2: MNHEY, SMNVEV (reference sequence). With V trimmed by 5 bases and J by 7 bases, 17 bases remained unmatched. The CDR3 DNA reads TGTGCCAGCAGTAGGATGTTCGGCGCGGGAGAGCATAATGAGCAGTTCTTC. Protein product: CASSRMFGAGEHNEQFF.

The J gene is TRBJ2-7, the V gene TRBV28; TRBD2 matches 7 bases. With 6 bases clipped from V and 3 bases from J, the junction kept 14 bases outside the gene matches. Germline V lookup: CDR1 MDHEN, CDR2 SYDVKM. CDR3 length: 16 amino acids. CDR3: CASSPLGGRGIYEQYF. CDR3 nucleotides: TGTGCCAGCAGCCCCCTGGGCGGGAGAGGGATCTACGAGCAGTACTTC.

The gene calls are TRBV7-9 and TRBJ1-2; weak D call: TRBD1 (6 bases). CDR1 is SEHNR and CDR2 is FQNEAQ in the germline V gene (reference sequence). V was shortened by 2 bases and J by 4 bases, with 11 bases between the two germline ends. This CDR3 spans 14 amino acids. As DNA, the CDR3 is TGTGCCAGCAGCTTAACGGGACAAGGCTATGGCTACACCTTC. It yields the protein CASSLTGQGYGYTF.

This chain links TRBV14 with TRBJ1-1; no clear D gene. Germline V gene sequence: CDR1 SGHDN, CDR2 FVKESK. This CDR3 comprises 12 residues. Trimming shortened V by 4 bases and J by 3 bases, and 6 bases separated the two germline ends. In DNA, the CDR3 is TGTGCCAGCAGCCCGCGGTACACTGAAGCTTTCTTT. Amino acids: CASSPRYTEAFF.

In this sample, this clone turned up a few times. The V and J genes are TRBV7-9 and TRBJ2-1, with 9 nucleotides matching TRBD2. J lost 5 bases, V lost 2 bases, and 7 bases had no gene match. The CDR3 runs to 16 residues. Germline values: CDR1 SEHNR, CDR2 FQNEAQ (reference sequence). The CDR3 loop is CASSLQAGGFDNEQFF. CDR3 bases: TGTGCCAGCAGCTTACAAGCGGGAGGTTTCGACAATGAGCAGTTCTTC.

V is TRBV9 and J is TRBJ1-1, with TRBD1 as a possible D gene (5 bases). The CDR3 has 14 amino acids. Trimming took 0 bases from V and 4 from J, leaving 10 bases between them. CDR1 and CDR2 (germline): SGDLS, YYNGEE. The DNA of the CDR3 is TGTGCCAGCAGCGTAGCAGGGAGGGTCACTGAAGCTTTCTTT. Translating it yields CASSVAGRVTEAFF. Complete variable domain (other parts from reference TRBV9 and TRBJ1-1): DSGVTQTPKHLITATGQRVTLRCSPRSGDLSVYWYQQSLDQGLQFLIQYYNGEERAKGNILERFSAQQFPDLHSELNLSSLELGDSALYFCASSVAGRVTEAFFGQGTRLTVV.

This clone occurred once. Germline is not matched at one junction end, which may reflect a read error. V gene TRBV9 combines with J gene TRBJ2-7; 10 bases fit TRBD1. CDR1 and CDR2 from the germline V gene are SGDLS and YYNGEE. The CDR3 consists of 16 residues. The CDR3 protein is CASSVGPTGGSHEQYF. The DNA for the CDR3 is TGTGCCAGCAGCGTAGGACCGACAGGGGGCTCCCACGAGCAGTACTTC.

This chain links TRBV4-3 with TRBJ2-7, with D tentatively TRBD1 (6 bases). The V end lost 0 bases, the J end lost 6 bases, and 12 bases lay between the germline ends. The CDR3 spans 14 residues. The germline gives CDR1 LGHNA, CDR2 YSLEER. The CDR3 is CASSQDPGAIEQYF. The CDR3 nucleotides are TGCGCCAGCAGCCAAGATCCAGGGGCGATCGAGCAGTACTTC.

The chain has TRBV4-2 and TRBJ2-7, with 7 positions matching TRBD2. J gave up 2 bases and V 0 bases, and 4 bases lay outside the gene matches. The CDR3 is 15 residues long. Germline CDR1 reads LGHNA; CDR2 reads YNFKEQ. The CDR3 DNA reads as TGTGCCAGCAGCCAAGAGGGGGGGATCCCCTACGAGCAGTACTTC. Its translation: CASSQEGGIPYEQYF.

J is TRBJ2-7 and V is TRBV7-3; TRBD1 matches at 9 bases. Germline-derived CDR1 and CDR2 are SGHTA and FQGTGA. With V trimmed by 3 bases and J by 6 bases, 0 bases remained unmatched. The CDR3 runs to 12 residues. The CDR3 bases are TGTGCCAGCAGCTTGACAGGGGGCGAGCAGTACTTC. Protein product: CASSLTGGEQYF.